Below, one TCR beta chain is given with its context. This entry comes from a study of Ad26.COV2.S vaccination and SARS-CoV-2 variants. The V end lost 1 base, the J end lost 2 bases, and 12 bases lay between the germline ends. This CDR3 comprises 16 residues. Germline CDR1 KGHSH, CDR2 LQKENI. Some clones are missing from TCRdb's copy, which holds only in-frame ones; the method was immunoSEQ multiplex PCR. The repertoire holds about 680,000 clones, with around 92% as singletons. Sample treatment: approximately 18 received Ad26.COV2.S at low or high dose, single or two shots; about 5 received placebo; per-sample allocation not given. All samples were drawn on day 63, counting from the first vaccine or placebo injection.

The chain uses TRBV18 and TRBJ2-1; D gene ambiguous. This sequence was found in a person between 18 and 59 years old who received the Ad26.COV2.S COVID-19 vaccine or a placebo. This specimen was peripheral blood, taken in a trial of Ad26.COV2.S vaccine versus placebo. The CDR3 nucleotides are TGTGCCAGCTCACCACGTCGGGTTAGTGCCTACAATGAGCAGTTCTTC. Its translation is CASSPRRVSAYNEQFF. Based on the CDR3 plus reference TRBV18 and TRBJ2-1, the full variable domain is NAGVMQNPRHLVRRRGQEARLRCSPMKGHSHVYWYRQLPEEGLKFMVYLQKENIIDESGMPKERFSAEFPKEGPSILRIQQVVRGDSAAYFCASSPRRVSAYNEQFFGPGTRLTVL.